These 8 T cell receptor beta chains share one sample of origin, sequenced in a study of blood T cell repertoires in COVID-19 (dated by TCRdb to 2019 to 2021). The library was built by means of the immunoSEQ multiplex PCR assay. The clones in this table, taken by TCRdb from immuneACCESS, are in-frame only. Not every clone is retained; where verified, under half of the shortfall comes from an unresolved V gene, and the cause of the rest is unknown. The sample yields about 84,000 clones; roughly 80% were counted once. The ten largest clones add up to around 15% of the sample. The sample taken for sequencing was peripheral blood. The receptors come from a woman older than 75 with acute or convalescent COVID-19.

The V call is TRBV29-1, the J call TRBJ1-2; 8 bases are a match to TRBD1. The CDR3 has 12 amino acids. The germline gives CDR1 SQVTM, CDR2 ANQGSEA. With 6 bases clipped from V and 6 bases from J, the junction kept 6 bases outside the gene matches. The CDR3 DNA reads TGCAGCGTCTGGGACAGGTTAGATGGCTACACCTTC. Amino acids: CSVWDRLDGYTF. The entire variable domain, with the rest obtained from reference TRBV29-1 and TRBJ1-2, is as follows: SAVISQKPSRDICQRGTSLTIQCQVDSQVTMMFWYRQQPGQSLTLIATANQGSEATYESGFVIDKFPISRPNLTFSTLTVSNMSPEDSSIYLCSVWDRLDGYTFGSGTRLTVV.

CDR3 DNA sequence: TGCAGTGCCAGTGATGGCCCTGGAAACACCATATATTTT. This sequence encodes CSASDGPGNTIYF. The chain combines TRBV20-1 with TRBJ1-3, with unresolved D. Trimming removed 6 bases from V and 2 bases from J, with 11 bases in between. The CDR3 spans 13 residues. Germline V gene data show CDR1 as DFQATT and CDR2 as SNEGSKA (reference sequence).

The V gene is TRBV7-6, the J gene TRBJ2-7, with TRBD2 matching over 8 bases. The CDR3 covers 15 residues. V shed 4 bases and J 1 base; nucleotides not matched to a gene: 6. CDR1 SGHVS and CDR2 FNYEAQ come from the germline V gene. CDR3 amino acids: CASSYSGGGSYEQYF. The CDR3 nucleotides read TGTGCCAGCAGCTACAGCGGGGGAGGTTCCTACGAGCAGTACTTC. The full variable domain, its missing parts supplied by reference TRBV7-6 and TRBJ2-7, is GAGVSQSPRYKVTKRGQDVALRCDPISGHVSLYWYRQALGQGPEFLTYFNYEAQQDKSGLPNDRFSAERPEGSISTLTIQRTEQRDSAMYRCASSYSGGGSYEQYFGPGTRLTVT.

The chain uses TRBV28 and TRBJ1-2; TRBD1 is a possible D gene (5 bases). Trimming took off 3 bases at V and 8 bases at J, with 19 bases between the two ends. The V gene's germline CDR1 is MDHEN and CDR2 SYDVKM. The CDR3 has 15 amino acids. CDR3 DNA sequence: TGTGCCAGCAGTTTTGAGGCGGGAGGGGCCCGGGGCTACACCTTC. It codes for CASSFEAGGARGYTF.

The rearrangement uses TRBV10-3 and TRBJ2-2, with 7 bases identical to TRBD1. CDR3 length: 13 residues. V trimming: 10 bases; J trimming: 1 base; junction bases outside the gene matches: 3. Germline assignment: CDR1 ENHRY and CDR2 SYGVKD. As DNA, the CDR3 is TGTGCCAATGGACAGGAGAACACCGGGGAGCTGTTTTTT. It codes for CANGQENTGELFF.

The J gene is TRBJ2-6, the V gene TRBV5-4; no clear D. V lost 1 base and J lost 0, with 8 bases in between. CDR1 is SGHNT and CDR2 is YYREEE in the germline V gene (reference sequence). The CDR3 consists of 16 residues. CDR3 coding DNA: TGTGCCAGCAGCTTGCCACATTACTCTGGGGCCAACGTCCTGACTTTC. Residues: CASSLPHYSGANVLTF.

The chain uses TRBV11-3 and TRBJ2-7, with D possibly TRBD1 on 5 matching bases. This CDR3 region has 14 residues. V was shortened by 0 bases and J by 5 bases, with 11 bases between the two germline ends. Germline loops: CDR1 SGHNT, CDR2 YENEEA. The CDR3 is CASSLDGQGDEQYF. CDR3 DNA: TGTGCCAGCAGCTTAGATGGCCAGGGTGACGAGCAGTACTTC.

The chain carries TRBV6-5 and TRBJ1-2, with D unclear. This CDR3 contains 13 residues. V was clipped by 10 bases and J by 0 bases, with 12 bases between them. Germline CDR1 reads MNHEY; CDR2 reads SVGAGI. CDR3 residues: CATERAPNYGYTF. DNA for the CDR3: TGTGCCACCGAGAGAGCCCCTAACTATGGCTACACCTTC.